A selection of T cell receptor beta chains follows, all from one sample in a study of response to subunit inactivated influenza vaccine. Using its own MiXCR run on the RT-PCR reads, TCRdb lists one record per CDR3 protein. The sample carries 600,000 to 850,000 distinct CDR3 sequences, roughly 15% recorded once. The sequenced sample was PBMCs from blood, obtained roughly 15 days before vaccination. These receptors were collected from a man between 45 and 60 years old who received an inactivated influenza vaccine. The CDR3 runs from the conserved cysteine through the conserved F or W. The order of the fields is V gene, clone size, J gene, D gene, CDR3 DNA, CDR3 protein. A D gene is named only where the DNA matches it firmly. Size is stated for part of the rows, as once, few or many counts, or as a class when the clone is expanded.

V: TRBV5-1
size: few
J: TRBJ2-7
D: TRBD1
DNA: TGCGCCAGCAGCTCCCCGGACAGGGGGTTCACCGAGCAGTACTTC
CDR3: CASSSPDRGFTEQYF

V: TRBV7-2
size: -
J: TRBJ1-6
D: -
DNA: TGTGCCAGCAGCTTTGACTCGACCTCACCCCTCCACTTT
CDR3: CASSFDSTSPLHF

V: TRBV11-2
size: -
J: TRBJ1-6
D: -
DNA: TGTGCCAGCAGCTTATCCACAACAAATTCACCCCTCCACTTT
CDR3: CASSLSTTNSPLHF

V: TRBV18
size: few
J: TRBJ1-2
D: -
DNA: TGTGCCAGCTCCGCTGCAGTGGCGAACTATGGCTACACCTTC
CDR3: CASSAAVANYGYTF

V: TRBV10-3
size: -
J: TRBJ2-2
D: -
DNA: TGTGCCATCAGTGAGTCGACAGCAAGTACCGGGGAGCTGTTTTTT
CDR3: CAISESTASTGELFF

V: TRBV15
size: few
J: TRBJ1-2
D: TRBD1
DNA: TGTGCCACCAGCAGCCTTGACGGGACAGGGGGTGGTGATGGCTACACCTTC
CDR3: CATSSLDGTGGGDGYTF

V: TRBV6-5
size: -
J: TRBJ1-2
D: -
DNA: TGTGCCAGCAGTTACTCGACCGAGAACTATGGCTACACCTTC
CDR3: CASSYSTENYGYTF

V: TRBV4-1
size: few
J: TRBJ2-7
D: -
DNA: TGCGCCAGCAGACGCGCCCACGGCTCTTCCTACGAGCAGTACTTC
CDR3: CASRRAHGSSYEQYF

V: TRBV10-3
size: -
J: TRBJ2-7
D: TRBD1
DNA: TGTGCCATCAGAGCCGGGACAGGGGCCTACGAGCAGTACTTC
CDR3: CAIRAGTGAYEQYF

V: TRBV6-2/TRBV6-3
size: few
J: TRBJ1-5
D: TRBD1
DNA: TGTGCCAGCACAGCAGGGGGCCGGCAGCCCCAGCATTTT
CDR3: CASTAGGRQPQHF

V: TRBV6-5
size: few
J: TRBJ1-1
D: -
DNA: TGTGCCAGCAGTTACGGGGAGGGGAACACTGAAGCTTTCTTT
CDR3: CASSYGEGNTEAFF

V: TRBV5-1
size: many
J: TRBJ2-7
D: TRBD1
DNA: TGTGCCAGCAGTTCAACAGGGGTAGAGCAGTACTTC
CDR3: CASSSTGVEQYF

V: TRBV7-9
size: -
J: TRBJ1-4
D: -
DNA: TGTGCCAGCAGCACCCTGACAGAAAAACTGTTTTTT
CDR3: CASSTLTEKLFF

V: TRBV7-8
size: -
J: TRBJ1-5
D: -
DNA: TGTGCCAGCACTCTGGGGCGGACTAATCAGCCCCAGCATTTT
CDR3: CASTLGRTNQPQHF

V: TRBV2
size: few
J: TRBJ2-7
D: TRBD1
DNA: TGTGCCAGCAGTGTGGGGCAGGGGGCAGGCTCCTACGAGCAGTACTTC
CDR3: CASSVGQGAGSYEQYF

V: TRBV24-1
size: few
J: TRBJ2-3
D: -
DNA: TGTGCCACCAGTGATGGAACAGGGAACACAGATACGCAGTATTTT
CDR3: CATSDGTGNTDTQYF

V: TRBV5-6
size: many
J: TRBJ2-3
D: TRBD2
DNA: TGTGCCAGCAGCTTGAGACTAGCGGGGGGCACAGATACGCAGTATTTT
CDR3: CASSLRLAGGTDTQYF

V: TRBV11-2
size: few
J: TRBJ2-3
D: -
DNA: TGTGCCAGCAGCTTGGCTCTGCTGGGGGGCCCCGAGTCAACAGATACGCAGTATTTT
CDR3: CASSLALLGGPESTDTQYF

V: TRBV4-3
size: -
J: TRBJ2-7
D: TRBD2
DNA: TGCGCCAGCAGCCCGGGACTAGCGGGAGTACCCTACGAGCAGTACTTC
CDR3: CASSPGLAGVPYEQYF

V: TRBV5-1
size: few
J: TRBJ2-1
D: TRBD2
DNA: TGCGCCAGCAGCATCGGACTAGCGGGAGCCGGTGAGCAGTTCTTC
CDR3: CASSIGLAGAGEQFF

V: TRBV5-1
size: -
J: TRBJ2-3
D: -
DNA: TGCGCCAGCACCCGGTCAGGGGATAGCGCAGATACGCAGTATTTT
CDR3: CASTRSGDSADTQYF

V: TRBV18
size: few
J: TRBJ1-4
D: TRBD1
DNA: TGTGCCAGCTCACCTCCGGGACAGAAAAACTATGAAAAACTGTTTTTT
CDR3: CASSPPGQKNYEKLFF

V: TRBV20-1
size: many
J: TRBJ2-5
D: TRBD2
DNA: TGCAGTGCTAGAGGGCTAGCGGATCAAGAGACCCAGTACTTC
CDR3: CSARGLADQETQYF

V: TRBV5-6
size: few
J: TRBJ2-7
D: TRBD2
DNA: TGTGCCAGCAGCTCAGGACTAGCTCGGGAGCAGTACTTC
CDR3: CASSSGLAREQYF

V: TRBV7-2
size: -
J: TRBJ2-7
D: -
DNA: TGTGCCAGCCGCGTTAGGGCGATCTCCTACGAGCAGTACTTC
CDR3: CASRVRAISYEQYF

V: TRBV9
size: few
J: TRBJ2-7
D: -
DNA: TGTGCCAGCAGCGCTACAGGGAGGGGCGAGCAGTACTTC
CDR3: CASSATGRGEQYF

V: TRBV12-3/TRBV12-4
size: -
J: TRBJ2-5
D: TRBD1
DNA: TGTGCCAGCGCCGGACAGGATAGGGAGACCCAGTACTTC
CDR3: CASAGQDRETQYF